The rows below give T cell receptor beta chains drawn from one sample of a study of patients and donors after allogeneic stem cell transplantation. TCRdb processed the RT-PCR reads anew with MiXCR; each CDR3 protein has one entry. This table has 900,000 to 1,000,000 distinct CDR3 sequences, under 20% appearing once. Sequenced: blood, either unsorted or a sorted T cell fraction (not recorded which). These receptors originate from a human donor who was either an allogeneic HSCT recipient or a stem cell or donor lymphocyte infusion donor (not recorded which). It is not recorded whose cells these are; they may come from a transplant donor. The CDR3 runs from the conserved cysteine through the conserved F or W. Fields, in order: clone size, J gene, CDR3 length, D gene, V gene, CDR3 DNA, CDR3 protein. D genes are given only for firm matches. Part of the rows lack a size; the others show once, few, many or a class for expanded clones.

few TRBJ1-5 16 TRBD1 TRBV5-1 TGCGCCAGCAGCTTGGCCGCAGTAGGGGGCGGACAGCCCCAGCATTTT CASSLAAVGGGQPQHF
- TRBJ1-2 15 TRBD1 TRBV2 TGTGCCAGCAGTTGGACAGGGGGTGATCCTTATGGCTACACCTTC CASSWTGGDPYGYTF
- TRBJ1-1 16 - TRBV4-3 TGCGCCAGCAGCCAACGCGAGAGGGCCGGGAACACTGAAGCTTTCTTT CASSQRERAGNTEAFF
few TRBJ1-1 14 - TRBV6-1 TGTGCCAGCAGAGTAAAAGCCCCGAACACTGAAGCTTTCTTT CASRVKAPNTEAFF
few TRBJ2-1 13 - TRBV6-2/TRBV6-3 TGTGCCAGCACGGCGTGGGATTGGGATGAGCAGTTCTTC CASTAWDWDEQFF
- TRBJ2-2 17 TRBD2 TRBV4-1 TGCGCCAGCAGCCAACCGTGGACTAGTAGGGGCACCGGGGAGCTGTTTTTT CASSQPWTSRGTGELFF
- TRBJ2-3 17 - TRBV4-2 TGTGCCAGCAGCCGCCCCCCGGGGGGCCTAGGTTCAGATACGCAGTATTTT CASSRPPGGLGSDTQYF
- TRBJ2-3 15 - TRBV24-1 TGTGCCACCAGTGATTCGGCCGCGGGCACAGATACGCAGTATTTT CATSDSAAGTDTQYF
few TRBJ2-2 16 - TRBV6-5 TGTGCCAGCAGTTACTCGGGGCAGTGGAACACCGGGGAGCTGTTTTTT CASSYSGQWNTGELFF
many TRBJ2-6 16 - TRBV29-1 TGCAGCGTTGAAGATCTCAGGGGTGCCGGGGCCAACGTCCTGACTTTC CSVEDLRGAGANVLTF
few TRBJ2-3 16 TRBD2 TRBV19 TGTGCCAGTAGTATTACTAGCGGGAGGGCCTTGGATACGCAGTATTTT CASSITSGRALDTQYF
- TRBJ2-7 17 TRBD2 TRBV4-1 TGCGCCAGCAGCCCACTGCTTACGACTAGCGGGGCTTACGAGCAGTACTTC CASSPLLTTSGAYEQYF
- TRBJ2-7 14 - TRBV6-5 TGTGCCAGCAGTTCATCCATTAGCTCCTACGAGCAGTACTTC CASSSSISSYEQYF
- TRBJ1-2 15 - TRBV5-6 TGTGCCAGCAGCGCCTGGACAGTCACTAACTATGGCTACACCTTC CASSAWTVTNYGYTF
- TRBJ1-4 15 - TRBV24-1 TGTGCCACCAGTGATGCGGGACTAACTAATGAAAAACTGTTTTTT CATSDAGLTNEKLFF
few TRBJ2-1 15 TRBD2 TRBV7-3 TGTGCCAGCAGCTTAAACGGTGCTAGCGGGGGGCCCTTCCTCTTC CASSLNGASGGPFLF
many TRBJ2-7 13 - TRBV29-1 TGCAGCGTTGTGATAGCCATCTCCTACGAGCAGTACTTC CSVVIAISYEQYF
few TRBJ2-2 14 - TRBV9 TGTGCCAGCAGCGTACCACCGGACACCGGGGAGCTGTTTTTT CASSVPPDTGELFF
- TRBJ2-7 16 TRBD2 TRBV3-1 TGTGCCAGCAGCGCCGCGATAGCGGGAGGACCCTACGAGCAGTACTTC CASSAAIAGGPYEQYF
many TRBJ2-3 14 TRBD1 TRBV12-3/TRBV12-4 TGTGCCAGCAGTGATGGACAGGGACAAGATACGCAGTATTTT CASSDGQGQDTQYF
few TRBJ2-7 15 TRBD1 TRBV18 TGTGCCAGCTCACCGCTACAGGGGGCGGATAAGGAGCAGTACTTC CASSPLQGADKEQYF
few TRBJ2-1 15 TRBD2 TRBV9 TGTGCCAGCAGCGCCAATAGCGGGAGTGGCAATGAGCAGTTCTTC CASSANSGSGNEQFF
few TRBJ2-2 21 - TRBV21-1 TGTGCCAGCAGCAAAGCGCTTGGACTAGCGCCACGGGAGGGGAGGTCCGGGGAGCTGTTTTTT CASSKALGLAPREGRSGELFF
many TRBJ1-5 13 TRBD1 TRBV20-1 TGCAGTGCTAGGGACAGGGGCGATCAGCCCCAGCATTTT CSARDRGDQPQHF
- TRBJ2-3 14 - TRBV4-3 TGCGCCAGCAGCCAACGGTCGGCGGGGGATACGCAGTATTTT CASSQRSAGDTQYF
- TRBJ2-7 13 - TRBV11-2 TGTGCCAGCAGCCTACAGCAGTGGAACGAGCAGTACTTC CASSLQQWNEQYF
- TRBJ2-3 14 - TRBV24-1 TGTGCCACCAGTGATTTAGACAGCACAGATACGCAGTATTTT CATSDLDSTDTQYF
- TRBJ2-7 18 - TRBV4-1 TGCGCCAGCAGCCAACAAGCCCTCAGACCAAAGACATCCTACGAGCAGTACTTC CASSQQALRPKTSYEQYF